The 4 T cell receptor beta chains below come from one sample, sequenced in a study of blood T cell repertoires in COVID-19. Clones were sequenced by immunoSEQ multiplex PCR, and TCRdb holds only the in-frame ones, with some missing. Among about 240,000 clones listed, more than 75% were seen once. The specimen sequenced was peripheral blood. These receptors all come from a woman between 55 and 75 years old with active or convalescent COVID-19.

The chain is built from TRBV19 and TRBJ1-3; D uncertain. Germline-derived CDR1 and CDR2 are LNHDA and SQIVND (reference sequence). The CDR3 covers 16 residues. The ends were cut back, 4 bases at V and 0 bases at J, with 13 bases in the middle. The CDR3 region has the DNA TGTGCCAGTAGTACCCGGGCGGGGAGCTCTGGAAACACCATATATTTT. Its protein is CASSTRAGSSGNTIYF. The entire variable domain, with the rest obtained from reference TRBV19 and TRBJ1-3, is as follows: DGGITQSPKYLFRKEGQNVTLSCEQNLNHDAMYWYRQDPGQGLRLIYYSQIVNDFQKGDIAEGYSVSREKKESFPLTVTSAQKNPTAFYLCASSTRAGSSGNTIYFGEGSWLTVV.

V is TRBV30 and J is TRBJ1-1; maybe TRBD1 (6 bases). V lost 0 bases, J lost 10 bases, and 12 bases lay in between. There are 12 residues in the CDR3. The germline gives CDR1 GTSNPN, CDR2 SVGIG (reference sequence). CDR3 DNA: TGTGCCTGGAGTGTTTACGGGGGGGCAGCTTTCTTT. This codes for CAWSVYGGAAFF.

The chain has TRBV6-5 and TRBJ1-4, with D maybe TRBD1 (6 bases). V was trimmed by 6 bases and J by 7 bases, leaving 15 bases between them. The germline V gene has CDR1 MNHEY and CDR2 SVGAGI. This CDR3 is built from 14 residues. CDR3 nucleotides: TGTGCCAGCAGCATTCGACAGGCCGGTGAAAAACTGTTTTTT. It codes for CASSIRQAGEKLFF.

Only a few counts were recorded for this clone. The V and J genes are TRBV24-1 and TRBJ1-1; the match to TRBD1 covers 8 bases. Germline CDR1 KGHDR, CDR2 SFDVKD. Unmatched junction bases numbered 8, after V lost 3 bases and J lost 3 bases. There are 16 residues in the CDR3. CDR3 DNA sequence: TGTGCCACCAGTGATATTGGACAGGGTTGCGACACTGAAGCTTTCTTT. The encoded protein is CATSDIGQGCDTEAFF.